The present entry profiles one T cell receptor beta chain with its context. This sample was taken from a study of blood T cell repertoires in COVID-19. Study-wide context: Material from acute and convalescent COVID-19 was sourced from the United States, Italy and Spain. T cells, B-cell-depleted T cells, or PBMCs supplied cDNA or gDNA.

Per the original data handling: From reference gene primer amplification, estimates of nucleated cell counts were derived. Profiling relied on immunoSEQ multiplex PCR, and the TCRdb table lists in-frame clones only, not all of them. V, J and clone size are those of that table, while D and trimming were read from the DNA. The table shows a few hundred thousand clones, with about 88% occurring only once. The origin of this receptor is a man in his 60s who had recovered from COVID-19. The sequencing input was peripheral blood.

CDR3 region: CSVQLNYEQYF. DNA of the CDR3: TGCAGTGTACAGCTAAACTACGAGCAGTACTTC. The J gene is TRBJ2-7, the V gene TRBV20-1; D is unresolved. Deletions cut 7 bases from V and 3 bases from J, with 10 bases between. The germline CDR1 and CDR2 sequences are DFQATT and SNEGSKA (reference sequence). This CDR3 is built from 11 residues.